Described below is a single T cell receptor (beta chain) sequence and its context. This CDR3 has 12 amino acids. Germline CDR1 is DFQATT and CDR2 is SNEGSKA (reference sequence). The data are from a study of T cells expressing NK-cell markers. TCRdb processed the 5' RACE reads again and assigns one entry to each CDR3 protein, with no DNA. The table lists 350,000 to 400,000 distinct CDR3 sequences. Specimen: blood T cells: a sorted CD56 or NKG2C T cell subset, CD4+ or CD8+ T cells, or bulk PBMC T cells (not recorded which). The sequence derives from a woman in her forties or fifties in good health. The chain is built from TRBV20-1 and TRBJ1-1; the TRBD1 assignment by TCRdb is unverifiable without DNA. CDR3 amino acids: CSARIGGAEAFF.